The 15 T cell receptor beta chains given below trace back to one sample, sequenced in a study of cytomegalovirus exposure and HLA in healthy donors. The primer mix had 60 Vbeta and 13 Jbeta primers. Data came from immunoSEQ multiplex PCR; TCRdb stores just in-frame clones and leaves some out. The table shows about 170,000 clones, with approximately 80% occurring only once. The sequenced sample was PBMCs. These receptors all come from a young woman in good health and CMV-seronegative.

The V gene is TRBV10-1, the J gene TRBJ1-2; 9 bases are shared with TRBD1. This CDR3 spans 16 amino acids. V trimming: 3 bases; J trimming: 7 bases; junction bases outside the gene matches: 12. Germline values: CDR1 WNHNN, CDR2 SYGVQD (reference sequence). The CDR3 sequence: CASSDRDRVPSGGYTF. The CDR3 coding sequence is TGCGCCAGCAGTGATAGGGACAGGGTCCCCTCGGGTGGCTACACCTTC.

V is TRBV19 and J is TRBJ1-2; possibly TRBD1 for D (6 bases). The CDR3 length is 15 residues. Germline CDR1 and CDR2: LNHDA and SQIVND (reference sequence). The ends were cut back, 5 bases at V and 4 bases at J, with 17 bases in the middle. The CDR3 nucleotides are TGTGCCAGTAGTGCCGGGGTGGGGGCCCTCTATGGCTACACCTTC. This codes for CASSAGVGALYGYTF.

The rearrangement links TRBV11-3 to TRBJ2-1; 8 positions match TRBD2. The germline gives CDR1 SGHNT, CDR2 YENEEA. This CDR3 spans 15 amino acids. Trimming took 3 bases from V and 6 from J; bases not matched to a gene: 7. The chain's CDR3 is CASSFDGRAGNEQFF. The CDR3 coding sequence is TGTGCCAGCAGCTTCGACGGGAGGGCCGGCAATGAGCAGTTCTTC.

In its sample, this clone was seen once. The rearrangement uses TRBV5-5 and TRBJ1-2; TRBD1 agrees at 7 bases. Trimming at V came to 4 bases and at J to 2 bases, leaving 8 bases not matched to a gene. Germline-derived CDR1 and CDR2 are SGHKS and YYEKEE (reference sequence). The CDR3 is made up of 15 amino acids. This CDR3 reads CASSPAGGQNYGYTF. The CDR3 DNA follows: TGTGCCAGCAGCCCGGCAGGGGGACAGAACTATGGCTACACCTTC.

V and J are TRBV7-9 and TRBJ1-4; possibly TRBD1 for D (6 bases). This CDR3 has 13 residues. Germline loops: CDR1 SEHNR, CDR2 FQNEAQ (reference sequence). Trimming stripped 2 bases from V and 8 bases from J, with 9 bases between. CDR3 sequence: CASSLTGWEKLFF. CDR3 in DNA: TGTGCCAGCAGCTTAACAGGGTGGGAAAAACTGTTTTTT.

V and J are TRBV7-9 and TRBJ2-7; D gene unclear. V shed 2 bases and J shed 2 bases, with 4 bases lying between them. The length of the CDR3 is 12 residues. The germline gives CDR1 SEHNR, CDR2 FQNEAQ (reference sequence). The CDR3 bases are TGTGCCAGCAGCTTAACTACCTACGAGCAGTACTTC. Its protein product is CASSLTTYEQYF.

This clone was counted between two and nine times. This chain links TRBV7-2 with TRBJ1-1, with D maybe TRBD1 (5 bases). Trimming removed 3 bases from V and 4 bases from J, with 12 bases in between. The CDR3 is 14 residues long. Germline V gives CDR1 SGHTA, CDR2 FQGNSA. CDR3 bases: TGTGCCAGCAGCTTTTGGGGGGTTGGCACTGAAGCTTTCTTT. Translating it yields CASSFWGVGTEAFF. The full variable domain, completed using reference TRBV7-2 and TRBJ1-1, is GAGVSQSPSNKVTEKGKDVELRCDPISGHTALYWYRQSLGQGLEFLIYFQGNSAPDKSGLPSDRFSAERTGGSVSTLTIQRTQQEDSAVYLCASSFWGVGTEAFFGQGTRLTVV.

A few counts support this clone. J is TRBJ2-6 and V is TRBV5-1, with 7 positions matching TRBD1. The V gene's germline CDR1 is SGHRS and CDR2 YFSETQ. V shed 0 bases and J 0 bases; nucleotides not matched to a gene: 3. There are 17 residues in the CDR3. The CDR3 spells CASSLGQGYSGANVLTF. The CDR3 DNA is TGCGCCAGCAGCTTGGGACAGGGCTACTCTGGGGCCAACGTCCTGACTTTC.

Only a few counts were recorded for this clone. The chain has TRBV5-5 and TRBJ2-1; possibly TRBD2 for D (7 bases). V was pared by 1 base and J by 7 bases, with 15 bases between. This CDR3 contains 15 residues. Germline lookup yields CDR1 SGHKS and CDR2 YYEKEE (reference sequence). The CDR3 here is CASSLRGGLENEQFF. CDR3 nucleotides: TGTGCCAGCAGCTTGAGGGGGGGGCTCGAGAATGAGCAGTTCTTC.

The chain uses TRBV30 and TRBJ1-5, with D unresolved. In germline, CDR1 is GTSNPN, CDR2 SVGIG (reference sequence). This CDR3 is built from 15 residues. The V and J ends lost 3 bases and 5 bases respectively, with 17 bases between them. The CDR3 nucleotides read TGTGCCTGGAGCGGGAGGACGGGCCCCTATCAGCCCCAGCATTTT. Translation gives CAWSGRTGPYQPQHF.

The count of this clone is one. The CDR3 is CASSESYEQYF. CDR3 in DNA: TGTGCCAGCAGTGAATCGTACGAGCAGTACTTC. This chain uses TRBV25-1 with TRBJ2-7; D not resolved. CDR3 size: 11 residues. V shed 1 base and J shed 4 bases, with 2 bases lying between them. Germline-derived CDR1 and CDR2 are MGHDK and SYGVNS.

The chain carries TRBV25-1 and TRBJ1-1; TRBD1 agrees at 7 bases. V shed 5 bases and J 0 bases; nucleotides not matched to a gene: 15. The CDR3 has 18 amino acids. The germline V gene encodes CDR1 MGHDK and CDR2 SYGVNS. The CDR3 DNA sequence: TGTGCCAGCAGTCCCCGGGGGGGAGGGGGCACCATGAACACTGAAGCTTTCTTT. Protein product: CASSPRGGGGTMNTEAFF.

The chain has TRBV5-5 and TRBJ2-7; tentative D call: TRBD2 (6 bases). The CDR3 is 16 amino acids. Germline CDR1 SGHKS, CDR2 YYEKEE (reference sequence). Trimming took off 4 bases at V and 0 bases at J, with 17 bases between the two ends. CDR3: CASSAGGGFSSYEQYF. CDR3 nucleotides: TGTGCCAGCAGCGCTGGGGGAGGCTTCTCCTCCTACGAGCAGTACTTC.

The V and J genes are TRBV19 and TRBJ1-2; no definite D call. This CDR3 contains 14 residues. V lost 4 bases to trimming and J lost 2 bases, with 11 bases between them. The germline V gene encodes CDR1 LNHDA and CDR2 SQIVND (reference sequence). The CDR3 sequence: CASSRGSENYGYTF. The DNA of the CDR3 is TGTGCCAGTAGTAGAGGCAGCGAGAACTATGGCTACACCTTC.

This chain connects TRBV6-5 to TRBJ2-3; D perhaps matches TRBD1 (5 bases). The germline V gene encodes CDR1 MNHEY and CDR2 SVGAGI. V was clipped by 6 bases and J by 4 bases, with 11 bases between them. CDR3 length: 13 residues. The CDR3 here is CASRQIGADTQYF. CDR3 DNA sequence: TGTGCCAGCAGGCAAATAGGGGCAGATACGCAGTATTTT.